Described below is a single TCR beta chain sequence and its context. This record belongs to a study of T cell changes during pregnancy in multiple sclerosis. V lost 3 bases and J 1 base, leaving 9 bases between the germline ends. Germline lookup yields CDR1 MNHEY and CDR2 SMNVEV (reference sequence). This CDR3 has 14 residues. Assay used: immunoSEQ multiplex PCR; TCRdb lists only in-frame clones, some missing. Of over 30,000 clones listed, around 93% are singletons. The material was CD4+ T cells from peripheral blood mononuclear cells, obtained after pregnancy. The sequence derives from a female donor with multiple sclerosis, enrolled in a pregnancy study. The rearrangement links TRBV27 to TRBJ1-1; possible D gene TRBD1, 6 bases. The CDR3 region is CASSFQGSNTEAFF. CDR3 DNA sequence: TGTGCCAGCAGTTTTCAGGGGTCGAACACTGAAGCTTTCTTT.